This T cell receptor (beta chain) originates from a study of OX40 agonist ivuxolimab in advanced cancers. Overall study context: Dose-escalation patients suffered from hepatocellular carcinoma, melanoma, renal cell or head and neck cancer. Overall study findings and caveats: Several nonresponders also turned out to have low normalized T-cell clonal expansion.

Some clones are missing from TCRdb's copy, which holds only in-frame ones; the method was immunoSEQ multiplex PCR. The sample carries roughly 64,000 clones, under 90% recorded once. Researchers took blood at baseline, on cycle 4 day 1, and on cycle 7 day 1. With respect to this clone: What it binds is unknown.

The V end was cut by 1 base, the J end by 1 base, with 15 bases between. The germline V gene has CDR1 SGHTA and CDR2 FQGNSA. The CDR3 extends over 17 amino acids. The receptor's source is an adult with an advanced solid tumor such as melanoma, head and neck, liver or kidney cancer. This chain links TRBV7-2 with TRBJ2-3; D remains ambiguous. The sample here was CD4+ or CD8+ T cells sorted from blood, taken in a trial of the OX40 agonist ivuxolimab. This CDR3 reads CASSLVFDPLGTDTQYF. The CDR3, as DNA: TGTGCCAGCAGCTTAGTATTCGACCCCCTCGGCACAGATACGCAGTATTTT.